What follows are 5 T cell receptor beta chains derived from one specimen sequenced in a study of shared clonotypes between healthy human individuals. Libraries were prepared by immunoSEQ multiplex PCR; TCRdb keeps only in-frame clonotypes and omits some of them. This sample yields about 2,500,000 clones, of which more than 90% are seen a single time; roughly 0.13% belongs to the top ten. Sequencing was carried out using naive CD4+ T cells sorted from blood. This sample's subset: CD45RA+ positively selected. The receptors were gathered from a man between 18 and 35 years old in good health.

The genes are TRBV5-8 and TRBJ1-5; 8 bases map to TRBD1. The length of the CDR3 is 15 residues. After removal of 2 bases from V and 4 bases from J, the junction contained 5 bases not matched to a gene. The V gene's germline CDR1 is SGHTS and CDR2 YDEGEE. Written as DNA, the CDR3 is TGTGCCAGCAGCTTTCAGGGGGCTACTAATCAGCCCCAGCATTTT. This translates into CASSFQGATNQPQHF.

The chain carries TRBV2 and TRBJ2-5, with TRBD1 matching 10 bases. The ends lost 6 bases at V and 4 bases at J; junction bases unmatched: 8. CDR1 and CDR2 (germline): SNHLY, FYNNEI. This CDR3 has 15 residues. In DNA form, the CDR3 reads TGTGCCAGCAGGACAGGGGGCTCAGCGAGAGAGACCCAGTACTTC. It codes for CASRTGGSARETQYF.

The chain links TRBV4-3 to TRBJ2-1; 9 nucleotides line up with TRBD2. Germline assignment: CDR1 LGHNA and CDR2 YSLEER. The V gene end was trimmed by 0 bases and the J gene end by 8 bases; junction bases not matched to a gene: 11. The CDR3 consists of 17 residues. The CDR3 coding sequence is TGCGCCAGCAGCCAAGATCTAAGCGGGACTAGCAACCATGAGCAGTTCTTC. It translates to CASSQDLSGTSNHEQFF.

This clone was counted once. The V and J genes are TRBV7-8 and TRBJ2-7; D gene ambiguous. Germline lookup yields CDR1 SGHVS and CDR2 FQNEAQ. This CDR3 is 14 amino acids long. V shed 3 bases and J shed 0 bases, with 9 bases lying between them. The CDR3 loop is CASSFGSGSYEQYF. DNA for the CDR3: TGTGCCAGCAGCTTCGGATCCGGCTCCTACGAGCAGTACTTC.

V usage is TRBV6-1 and J usage is TRBJ1-6; D is unclear. The ends were cut back, 0 bases at V and 7 bases at J, with 13 bases in the middle. CDR3 length: 16 amino acids. Germline-derived CDR1 and CDR2 are MNHNS and SASEGT. The DNA of the CDR3 is TGTGCCAGCAGTGAAGCGCACGTGGTCGGGAATTCACCCCTCCACTTT. Its protein product is CASSEAHVVGNSPLHF.